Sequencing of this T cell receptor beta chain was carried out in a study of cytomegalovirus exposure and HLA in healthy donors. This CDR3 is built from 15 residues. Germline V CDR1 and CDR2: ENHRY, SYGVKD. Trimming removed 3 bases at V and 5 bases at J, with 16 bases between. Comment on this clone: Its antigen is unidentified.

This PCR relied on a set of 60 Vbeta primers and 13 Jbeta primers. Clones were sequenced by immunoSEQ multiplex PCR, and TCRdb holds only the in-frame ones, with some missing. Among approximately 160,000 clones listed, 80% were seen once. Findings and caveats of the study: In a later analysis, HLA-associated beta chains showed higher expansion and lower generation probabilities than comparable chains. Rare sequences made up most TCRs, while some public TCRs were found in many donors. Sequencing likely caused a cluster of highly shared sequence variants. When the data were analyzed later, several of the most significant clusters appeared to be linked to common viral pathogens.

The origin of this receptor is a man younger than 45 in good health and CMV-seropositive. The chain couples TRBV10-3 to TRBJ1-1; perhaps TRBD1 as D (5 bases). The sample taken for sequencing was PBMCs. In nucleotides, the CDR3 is TGTGCCATCAGTGACGTAAGGGGATCGGTGACTGAAGCTTTCTTT. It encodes CAISDVRGSVTEAFF.